This T cell receptor (beta chain) is drawn from a study of shared clonotypes between healthy human individuals. Study results and limitations: Non-shared clonotypes had lower generation probabilities than those shared by all four donors.

Comment on this clone: Its antigen is still unknown.

Those who donated were healthy HIV-negative adults, with no recent acute infections or vaccinations reported. Here immunoSEQ multiplex PCR was the method, and the copy in TCRdb shows in-frame clones only, minus some. The sample carries more than 400,000 clones, 95% to 97% recorded once. Sequencing was carried out using naive CD4+ T cells sorted from blood. Specified subset: CD45RA+ positively selected. The sequence derives from a woman between 25 and 40 years old in good health.

The CDR3 DNA is TGTGCCAGCAGCAAGAGGGACAGGGATGAGGACACTGAAGCTTTCTTT. This gives the protein CASSKRDRDEDTEAFF. The chain combines TRBV21-1 with TRBJ1-1; the table's D call, TRBD1, has no DNA check behind it. TRBV21-1 is listed as a pseudogene. The CDR3 runs 16 residues.